The present T cell receptor (beta chain) was sequenced within a study of blood T cell repertoires in COVID-19. Looking at the study overall: Sample material is recorded as cDNA or gDNA derived from T cells, B-cell-depleted T cells, or PBMCs.

As handled by the study authors: Quantification of nucleated cells was approximated via reference gene primer amplification. Only in-frame clones appear in the TCRdb table, and some are missing; sequencing was by immunoSEQ multiplex PCR. V and J calls and clone size follow that table, whereas D and trimming were derived from the DNA. The table includes about 140,000 clones, roughly 84% detected once. The V end lost 6 bases, the J end lost 5 bases, and 22 bases lay between the germline ends. The CDR3 is made up of 16 amino acids. This sequence originates from a woman aged 55-75 years with acute or convalescent COVID-19. The sequenced sample consisted of peripheral blood. The rearrangement links TRBV23-1 to TRBJ2-5; the D gene is possibly TRBD1 (6 bases). TRBV23-1 is an ORF, and what it does is uncertain. This CDR3 reads CASRIRTDPFGETQYF. DNA for the CDR3: TGCGCCAGCAGGATTAGGACAGACCCCTTTGGGGAGACCCAGTACTTC.